This record looks at one T cell receptor beta chain sequence and its context. The record originates from a study of cytotoxic CD8 clonotypes in ibrutinib-treated CLL. V dropped 3 bases and J dropped 4 bases, with 14 bases sitting between them. Germline V gives CDR1 SGDLS, CDR2 YYNGEE. The CDR3 covers 15 residues. Generated by immunoSEQ multiplex PCR, the TCRdb table keeps only in-frame clones and is missing some. Of about 72,000 clones listed, 68% are singletons. The sample was PBMCs, taken after 12 months of ibrutinib treatment. The chain couples TRBV9 to TRBJ1-5; D might be TRBD1 (5 bases). This receptor was identified in a human donor with chronic lymphocytic leukemia. CDR3 sequence: CASSGDGHSNQPQHF. The CDR3 DNA reads TGTGCCAGCAGCGGAGATGGACACTCGAATCAGCCCCAGCATTTT.